The 14 T cell receptor beta chains reported below all come from one sample, sequenced in a study of glioma-infiltrating T cells. Using RNA template, CDR3s of TCR alpha and beta were amplified with iRepertoire arm-PCR. TCRdb redid the calling of the multiplex PCR reads with MiXCR, one entry per CDR3 protein. Of roughly 100,000 distinct CDR3 sequences listed, 25% to 30% were seen once; the top ten hold 35% to 55%. The sequencing input was glioma tissue, nonneoplastic brain tissue, or PBMCs (not recorded which). These receptors all come from a human donor with low-grade glioma or glioblastoma, undergoing nonglioma brain surgery, or in good health (not recorded which).

To note about this clonotype: The junction departs from germline at one end; a sequencing error may be responsible. CDR3 in amino acids: CAGSSTDMDTEAFF. CDR3 bases: TGTGCCGGCAGTTCGACAGACATGGACACTGAAGCTTTCTTT. This chain connects TRBV6-1 to TRBJ1-1, with TRBD1 as a possible D gene (5 bases). CDR1 is MNHNS, CDR2 SASEGT, per germline. The CDR3 loop spans 14 amino acids.

This clonotype appeared many times. This chain uses TRBV5-1 with TRBJ2-3; unclear D gene. The CDR3 totals 15 residues. V shed 0 bases and J shed 0 bases, with 8 bases lying between them. Germline loops: CDR1 SGHRS, CDR2 YFSETQ. DNA for the CDR3: TGCGCCAGCAGCTTGGGACGGCCTAGCACAGATACGCAGTATTTT. Encoded protein: CASSLGRPSTDTQYF.

The sample holds many counts of this clonotype. The chain carries TRBV3-1 and TRBJ2-6; D call uncertain. The germline CDR1 and CDR2 sequences are LGHDT and YNNKEL (reference sequence). The CDR3 contains 14 residues. V dropped 4 bases and J dropped 0 bases, with 4 bases sitting between them. CDR3 loop: CASSLRSGANVLTF. CDR3 nucleotides: TGTGCCAGCAGCCTGCGCTCTGGGGCCAACGTCCTGACTTTC.

Concerning this clonotype: One end of the junction does not line up with germline, which may come from a read error. The chain links TRBV6-5 to TRBJ1-1, with a tentative D call TRBD1 (5 bases). Germline CDR1 reads MNHEY; CDR2 reads SVGAGI. The CDR3 extends over 17 amino acids. The CDR3 DNA sequence: TGTGCCAGCAGTTACAGGTCCCTCGGGGCGCAGAACACTGAAGCTTTGTTT. Encoded protein: CASSYRSLGAQNTEALF.

This clonotype was counted ten times or more. The chain employs TRBV11-3 and TRBJ1-2; D is ambiguous. The length of the CDR3 is 14 residues. The germline V gene has CDR1 SGHNT and CDR2 YENEEA. The ends were cut back, 2 bases at V and 4 bases at J, with 11 bases in the middle. As DNA, the CDR3 is TGTGCCAGCAGCTTACGGGGAGATGGCTATGGCTACACCTTC. This translates into CASSLRGDGYGYTF.

This clonotype was observed at least ten times. The CDR3 loop is CSVAAQIPYNEQFF. The CDR3 DNA is TGCAGCGTTGCAGCCCAGATCCCCTACAATGAGCAGTTCTTC. The V and J genes are TRBV29-1 and TRBJ2-1; D is unclear. Trimming pared 4 bases from V and 2 bases from J, leaving 12 bases between. The CDR3 loop spans 14 amino acids. Per the germline V gene, CDR1 is SQVTM and CDR2 is ANQGSEA.

The rearrangement joins TRBV30 to TRBJ2-1; TRBD1 aligns across 7 bases. Germline V CDR1 and CDR2: GTSNPN, SVGIG (reference sequence). This CDR3 has 12 residues. The V and J ends lost 8 bases and 1 base, in that order; junction bases with no gene match: 2. The CDR3 sequence: CATGESYNEQFF. As DNA, the CDR3 is TGTGCCACAGGGGAGTCCTACAATGAGCAGTTCTTC.

The chain uses TRBV5-1 and TRBJ2-1; TRBD1 is a possible D gene (6 bases). This CDR3 has 15 amino acids. Trimming stripped 3 bases from V and 0 bases from J, with 10 bases between. Germline assignment: CDR1 SGHRS and CDR2 YFSETQ. DNA of the CDR3: TGCGCCAGCAGCTCTACAGGGACCTCCTACAATGAGCAGTTCTTC. It codes for CASSSTGTSYNEQFF.

The rearrangement uses TRBV2 and TRBJ2-4; 7 bases line up with TRBD1. CDR3 length: 13 residues. The ends lost 4 bases at V and 5 bases at J; junction bases unmatched: 2. Germline V gene data show CDR1 as SNHLY and CDR2 as FYNNEI. CDR3 bases: TGTGCCAGCAGTGCTGACAGGGAAAACATTCAGTACTTC. Protein sequence: CASSADRENIQYF.

This clonotype was recorded many times. In nucleotides, the CDR3 is TGCAGTGCTAGAGCCAATGATGGCTACACCTTC. It is translated as CSARANDGYTF. The chain joins TRBV20-1 to TRBJ1-2; D ambiguous. This CDR3 region has 11 residues. Trimming removed 1 base from V and 6 bases from J, with 6 bases in between. CDR1 DFQATT and CDR2 SNEGSKA come from the germline V gene (reference sequence).

This clonotype came up many times. The CDR3 reads CATQPTGGNSPLHF. The CDR3 DNA reads as TGTGCCACCCAACCAACAGGGGGAAATTCACCCCTCCACTTT. The chain has TRBV6-1 and TRBJ1-6; TRBD1 agrees at 8 bases. Germline-derived CDR1 and CDR2 are MNHNS and SASEGT. V lost 10 bases to trimming and J lost 7 bases; unmatched junction nucleotides: 9. This CDR3 has 14 amino acids.

This clonotype was counted only a few times. CDR3 region: CASSLREGDTQYF. The CDR3 DNA reads as TGTGCCAGCAGCTTACGTGAGGGAGATACGCAGTATTTT. V usage is TRBV7-9 and J usage is TRBJ2-3, with D possibly matching TRBD2 (5 bases). From germline, CDR1 is SEHNR and CDR2 FQNEAQ (reference sequence). This CDR3 is 13 amino acids long. Trimming cost V 2 bases and J 5 bases, with 8 bases left between them.

This clonotype was counted ten times or more. The CDR3 loop reads CASGTSPRADTQYF. CDR3 DNA sequence: TGTGCCAGCGGGACATCACCTAGGGCAGATACGCAGTATTTT. The V gene is TRBV6-1, the J gene TRBJ2-3; D is possibly TRBD1 (6 bases). Germline CDR1 MNHNS, CDR2 SASEGT. V was trimmed by 8 bases and J by 4 bases, leaving 16 bases between them. This CDR3 is 14 amino acids long.

In this sample, this clonotype turned up many times. The V gene is TRBV12-3 or TRBV12-4, the J gene TRBJ1-1; D is undetermined. V was trimmed by 7 bases and J by 0 bases, leaving 12 bases between them. The CDR3 totals 14 residues. CDR3 region: CASTRGILNTEAFF. The CDR3 region has the DNA TGTGCCAGCACCCGAGGGATACTGAACACTGAAGCTTTCTTT.